This TCR beta chain is drawn from a study of shared clonotypes between healthy human individuals. Several immunoSEQ plates held equal portions of the genomic DNA taken from each subset. In the authors' workflow: ImmunoSEQ gave junction-only sequences without quality scores, so filtering differed. Clones were read by immunoSEQ multiplex PCR, and TCRdb kept only the in-frame ones, dropping some. V and J calls and clone size come straight from that table; D and trimming were deduced from the DNA. The sample includes roughly 1,100,000 clones, around four fifths seen only once; the top ten take approximately 1.5%. In germline, CDR1 is SEHNR, CDR2 FQNEAQ (reference sequence). The V segment lost 5 bases and the J segment 4 bases; nucleotides outside the gene matches: 12. The CDR3 is 16 residues long.

The sequenced sample consisted of memory CD4+ T cells sorted from blood. Subset here: CD45RA-negative fraction. The TCR was taken from a man younger than 35 in good health. The chain is built from TRBV7-9 and TRBJ1-2; the match to TRBD1 covers 8 bases. In DNA form, the CDR3 reads TGTGCCAGCAGCACGGACAGGGTGTTGGGAAGCTATGGCTACACCTTC. This gives the protein CASSTDRVLGSYGYTF. Filled out from reference TRBV7-9 and TRBJ1-2, the complete variable domain reads DTGVSQNPRHKITKRGQNVTFRCDPISEHNRLYWYRQTLGQGPEFLTYFQNEAQLEKSRLLSDRFSAERPKGSFSTLEIQRTEQGDSAMYLCASSTDRVLGSYGYTFGSGTRLTVV.